Each of the 32 T cell receptor beta chains below was sequenced from the same sample in a study of a mutant IDH1 vaccine in newly diagnosed glioma. The table came from immunoSEQ multiplex PCR; TCRdb's copy has only in-frame clones and leaves some out. The sample has more than 55,000 clones, approximately 80% seen once; the top ten hold 3% to 4.5%. Their cognate antigens are unknown. Noted time point: week 11, during vaccination. Every single dose of the vaccine, 300 ug of mutant IDH1 20-mer peptide, came with topical imiquimod. The specimen comprised PBMCs, sampled from a glioma patient whose treatment included an IDH1 peptide vaccine. The receptors here all came from a man aged 30 to 39 with glioma.

This chain links TRBV15 with TRBJ2-4; 7 bases match TRBD1. The CDR3 is 15 amino acids. Losses at the gene ends were 6 bases for V and 0 bases for J; bases not matched to a gene: 5. Germline lookup yields CDR1 LNHNV and CDR2 YYDKDF (reference sequence). The CDR3: CATRQQGEAKNIQYF. Written as DNA, the CDR3 is TGTGCCACCAGACAGCAGGGGGAAGCCAAAAACATTCAGTACTTC.

The chain joins TRBV2 to TRBJ2-1; 7 positions match TRBD1. V was pared by 9 bases and J by 3 bases, with 11 bases of the junction left unmatched. The CDR3 spans 15 residues. Germline V CDR1 and CDR2: SNHLY, FYNNEI. The CDR3: CARGTGTVGYNEQFF. CDR3 coding DNA: TGTGCCAGGGGGACCGGGACAGTTGGCTACAATGAGCAGTTCTTC.

This clone was observed a single time. The chain couples TRBV18 to TRBJ1-5, with unresolved D. V lost 4 bases and J 0 bases, leaving 10 bases between the germline ends. Germline CDR1 and CDR2: KGHSH and LQKENI. The CDR3 sequence is 15 residues long. The CDR3 loop reads CASSLLGDSNQPQHF. CDR3 nucleotide sequence: TGTGCCAGCTCACTGCTTGGGGATAGCAATCAGCCCCAGCATTTT.

The chain uses TRBV28 and TRBJ1-5, with D perhaps TRBD1 (6 bases). V was cut by 5 bases and J by 11 bases, with 25 bases left in between. Germline-derived CDR1 and CDR2 are MDHEN and SYDVKM. The CDR3 is made up of 16 amino acids. This chain's CDR3 is CASSRIPGQGTLSQHF. As DNA, the CDR3 is TGTGCCAGCAGTCGAATCCCGGGGCAGGGGACCTTGTCCCAGCATTTT.

The rearrangement links TRBV28 to TRBJ1-1, with a tentative D call TRBD1 (6 bases). Trimming removed 6 bases from V and 4 bases from J, with 33 bases in between. Germline V gene lookup returns CDR1 MDHEN and CDR2 SYDVKM. This CDR3 region has 20 residues. The CDR3: CASRGYGGQRRTLTLTEAFF. The CDR3 DNA is TGTGCCAGCAGGGGCTACGGGGGGCAAAGGCGAACACTTACCCTCACTGAAGCTTTCTTT.

This clone was observed a handful of times. The rearrangement joins TRBV6-1 to TRBJ1-1; tentatively, D is TRBD1 (6 bases). The CDR3 extends over 11 amino acids. In germline, CDR1 is MNHNS, CDR2 SASEGT. The V end lost 9 bases, the J end lost 9 bases, and 14 bases lay between the germline ends. The CDR3: CASSNRVKAFF. CDR3 nucleotides: TGTGCCAGTAGCAACAGGGTAAAAGCTTTCTTT.

The chain is built from TRBV9 and TRBJ2-1; the D is unclear. The V end was cut by 4 bases, the J end by 5 bases, with 16 bases between. This CDR3 has 15 residues. Germline CDR1 SGDLS, CDR2 YYNGEE. In DNA form, the CDR3 reads TGTGCCAGCAGCCTTCATTCCGGGTCTCACAATGAGCAGTTCTTC. Translated, it gives CASSLHSGSHNEQFF.

This chain links TRBV27 with TRBJ2-1; possibly TRBD2 for D (5 bases). CDR1 MNHEY and CDR2 SMNVEV come from the germline V gene (reference sequence). The CDR3 is 15 residues long. The V gene lost 5 bases and the J gene lost 7 bases, with 18 bases spanning the gap. The DNA of the CDR3 is TGTGCCAGCAGTCCACGGCGGGTAGCGCATAATGAGCAGTTCTTC. This gives the protein CASSPRRVAHNEQFF.

CDR3 in amino acids: CASSPRGGQESSYNSPLHF. For the CDR3, the DNA is TGTGCCAGCAGCCCGCGAGGAGGACAGGAGAGCTCCTATAATTCACCCCTCCACTTT. The V call is TRBV4-2, the J call TRBJ1-6, with 7 bases lining up with TRBD1. Germline trimming cut 4 bases from V and 0 bases from J; bases unmatched to any gene: 12. Germline CDR1 reads LGHNA; CDR2 reads YNFKEQ. The CDR3 is 19 residues long.

This clone was observed a handful of times. V gene TRBV2 combines with J gene TRBJ1-1, with D possibly matching TRBD1 (5 bases). Germline loops: CDR1 SNHLY, CDR2 FYNNEI. V lost 5 bases and J 4 bases, leaving 11 bases between the germline ends. The CDR3 runs to 13 residues. CDR3 residues: CASSRNGGTEAFF. DNA of the CDR3: TGTGCCAGCAGTCGGAATGGGGGCACTGAAGCTTTCTTT.

The chain employs TRBV11-3 and TRBJ2-5; 14 bases line up with TRBD2. Germline V gene lookup returns CDR1 SGHNT and CDR2 YENEEA. CDR3 length: 16 amino acids. V lost 3 bases, J lost 5 bases, and 5 bases stayed unmatched. CDR3 in DNA: TGTGCCAGCAGCTTGGGGCGGACTAGCGGGGGGGAGACCCAGTACTTC. Amino acids: CASSLGRTSGGETQYF.

The CDR3 DNA reads TGTGCCAGTAGTTGGGGAGGGCCGGAAAAACTGTTTTTT. The encoded protein is CASSWGGPEKLFF. The chain joins TRBV19 to TRBJ1-4, with D unresolved. The ends were cut back, 5 bases at V and 8 bases at J, with 12 bases in the middle. Looked up from germline, CDR1 is LNHDA and CDR2 is SQIVND (reference sequence). The CDR3 loop spans 13 amino acids.

This chain uses TRBV28 with TRBJ2-7, with a weak D call TRBD2 (5 bases). V was shortened by 4 bases and J by 0 bases, with 25 bases between the two germline ends. CDR3 length: 19 residues. Germline loops: CDR1 MDHEN, CDR2 SYDVKM. The CDR3: CASSSPLEAPNHSSYEQYF. The CDR3 DNA reads as TGTGCCAGCAGTTCACCCTTGGAGGCTCCAAACCATTCCTCCTACGAGCAGTACTTC.

This clone was observed a few times. The chain's CDR3 is CASSYSTEAFF. CDR3 bases: TGTGCCAGCAGTTACAGTACTGAAGCTTTCTTT. V usage is TRBV7-9 and J usage is TRBJ1-1; no firm D call. From germline, CDR1 is SEHNR and CDR2 FQNEAQ (reference sequence). CDR3 length equals 11 residues. Trimming cost V 6 bases and J 5 bases, with 7 bases left between them.

This clone was counted between two and nine times. The V call is TRBV6-1, the J call TRBJ2-7, with D perhaps matching TRBD2 (5 bases). The CDR3 spans 15 residues. Trimming took off 2 bases at V and 7 bases at J, with 18 bases between the two ends. Germline V gene data show CDR1 as MNHNS and CDR2 as SASEGT. CDR3 in DNA: TGTGCCAGCAGTGAATACTATTCGTCTTCGGGGGAGCAGTACTTC. Translated: CASSEYYSSSGEQYF.

The chain is built from TRBV19 and TRBJ1-6, with 7 positions matching TRBD1. The CDR3 contains 17 residues. CDR1 and CDR2 (germline): LNHDA, SQIVND (reference sequence). V was clipped by 5 bases and J by 4 bases; unmatched bases: 11. CDR3 coding DNA: TGTGCCAGTAGTCCCCGACAGGGATCCGGATATAATTCACCCCTCCACTTT. Protein sequence: CASSPRQGSGYNSPLHF.

The rearrangement uses TRBV10-3 and TRBJ1-2; 7 positions agree with TRBD1. V lost 6 bases to trimming and J lost 4 bases; unmatched junction nucleotides: 2. Germline CDR1 ENHRY, CDR2 SYGVKD. The length of the CDR3 is 12 residues. CDR3 loop: CAIRRTGYGYTF. In DNA, the CDR3 is TGTGCCATCAGGCGGACAGGCTATGGCTACACCTTC.

The gene calls are TRBV27 and TRBJ2-7; D gene uncertain. Germline assignment: CDR1 MNHEY and CDR2 SMNVEV (reference sequence). This CDR3 region has 13 residues. The V end was cut by 0 bases, the J end by 0 bases, with 3 bases between. The CDR3 DNA follows: TGTGCCAGCAGTTTATCCTACTCCTACGAGCAGTACTTC. Its translation is CASSLSYSYEQYF.

J is TRBJ1-2 and V is TRBV19; 9 nucleotides agree with TRBD1. The CDR3 consists of 16 residues. V lost 6 bases, J lost 2 bases, and 10 bases stayed unmatched. Per the germline V gene, CDR1 is LNHDA and CDR2 is SQIVND (reference sequence). The CDR3 DNA reads TGTGCCAGTAGCCGTCCCGGGACAGGGACGAACTATGGCTACACCTTC. Its translation is CASSRPGTGTNYGYTF.

The V gene is TRBV28, the J gene TRBJ2-3; D is uncertain. The CDR3 loop spans 12 amino acids. V lost 8 bases to trimming and J lost 5 bases, with 11 bases between them. CDR1 and CDR2 from the germline V gene are MDHEN and SYDVKM. The CDR3 nucleotides read TGTGCCAGCCGCGGCATCGGAGATACGCAGTATTTT. Its protein is CASRGIGDTQYF.

The gene calls are TRBV5-1 and TRBJ2-7; weak D call: TRBD1 (6 bases). The germline V gene encodes CDR1 SGHRS and CDR2 YFSETQ. V was pared by 5 bases and J by 3 bases, with 12 bases between. The CDR3 covers 13 residues. CDR3 sequence: CASRMGAGYEQYF. CDR3 in DNA: TGCGCCAGCAGAATGGGGGCAGGCTACGAGCAGTACTTC.

The rearrangement joins TRBV7-3 to TRBJ2-5; no clear D. V was cut by 11 bases and J by 5 bases, with 15 bases left in between. The germline gives CDR1 SGHTA, CDR2 FQGTGA. This CDR3 is built from 12 residues. The CDR3 reads CAEASQWETQYF. Here the CDR3 DNA reads TGTGCCGAGGCGAGTCAGTGGGAGACCCAGTACTTC.

The chain recombines TRBV6-5 with TRBJ2-2, with 10 positions matching TRBD1. The V segment lost 7 bases and the J segment 5 bases; nucleotides outside the gene matches: 4. The germline CDR1 and CDR2 sequences are MNHEY and SVGAGI. The CDR3 loop spans 14 amino acids. CDR3 bases: TGTGCCAGCACCAGGACAGGGGGGACCGGGGAGCTGTTTTTT. Translation: CASTRTGGTGELFF.

This clone was counted only a few times. The chain has TRBV9 and TRBJ2-5; 8 nucleotides line up with TRBD2. The CDR3 is 14 amino acids. Germline CDR1 SGDLS, CDR2 YYNGEE. Losses at the gene ends were 2 bases for V and 3 bases for J; bases not matched to a gene: 3. DNA for the CDR3: TGTGCCAGCAGCGTCACTAGCGGAGAAGAGACCCAGTACTTC. Translated, it gives CASSVTSGEETQYF.

The chain carries TRBV6-1 and TRBJ2-5; D possibly uses TRBD1 or TRBD2 (7 bases each). The J call may be incorrect, as the DNA end agrees better with TRBJ2-7. The CDR3 runs 14 residues. Germline CDR1 is MNHNS and CDR2 is SASEGT. CDR3 amino acids: CASTPAGGAFEQYF. CDR3 bases: TGTGCCAGCACTCCGGCAGGGGGGGCTTTCGAGCAGTACTTC.

The chain combines TRBV9 with TRBJ2-4; D ambiguous. V gave up 0 bases and J gave up 3 bases, with 7 bases separating them. This CDR3 spans 14 amino acids. Germline CDR1 is SGDLS and CDR2 is YYNGEE. The chain's CDR3 is CASSVGVGKNIQYF. CDR3 nucleotide sequence: TGTGCCAGCAGCGTAGGGGTCGGCAAAAACATTCAGTACTTC.

V is TRBV5-1 and J is TRBJ2-5; TRBD2 is a possible D gene (7 bases). The J call may be faulty, since TRBJ2-7 better matches the DNA end. Germline V gives CDR1 SGHRS, CDR2 YFSETQ. The CDR3 is 13 residues long. This chain's CDR3 is CASNRRGGDEQYF. CDR3 nucleotides: TGCGCCAGCAACCGGAGAGGGGGGGACGAGCAGTACTTC.

This clone has a single count. The chain is built from TRBV28 and TRBJ2-7; 9 positions match TRBD1. With V trimmed by 3 bases and J by 5 bases, 8 bases remained unmatched. Germline V gene lookup returns CDR1 MDHEN and CDR2 SYDVKM. The CDR3 is 15 amino acids. The CDR3 coding sequence is TGTGCCAGCAGTTTTGGGACAGGGAACTTCCACGAGCAGTACTTC. Its protein product is CASSFGTGNFHEQYF.

The CDR3 DNA sequence: TGTGCCAGCAGCCCCGGAGGGGCAGGGACCTTATCTGCCAAAAACATTCAGTACTTC. It translates to CASSPGGAGTLSAKNIQYF. The rearrangement links TRBV7-9 to TRBJ2-4; D may be TRBD2 (6 bases). The V gene's germline CDR1 is SEHNR and CDR2 FQNEAQ (reference sequence). CDR3 length equals 19 residues. Trimming took off 5 bases at V and 1 base at J, with 24 bases between the two ends. Full variable domain (rest looked up from reference TRBV7-9 and TRBJ2-4): DTGVSQNPRHKITKRGQNVTFRCDPISEHNRLYWYRQTLGQGPEFLTYFQNEAQLEKSRLLSDRFSAERPKGSFSTLEIQRTEQGDSAMYLCASSPGGAGTLSAKNIQYFGAGTRLSVL.

The J gene is TRBJ1-2, the V gene TRBV6-5; TRBD1 agrees at 7 bases. J lost 8 bases, V lost 6 bases, and 9 bases had no gene match. The germline V gene has CDR1 MNHEY and CDR2 SVGAGI. The length of the CDR3 is 13 residues. The CDR3 DNA is TGTGCCAGCAGACCTACAGGGGTCGGCGGCTACACCTTC. Protein: CASRPTGVGGYTF.

The chain has TRBV6-1 and TRBJ1-5; a weak D match, TRBD1 (6 bases). V shed 2 bases and J shed 5 bases, with 13 bases lying between them. Germline CDR1 is MNHNS and CDR2 is SASEGT. The CDR3 has 15 amino acids. CDR3 sequence reads: CASSEQTGGYQPQHF. CDR3 sequence (DNA): TGTGCCAGCAGTGAACAGACAGGAGGTTATCAGCCCCAGCATTTT.

J is TRBJ2-3 and V is TRBV7-9, with 8 bases aligning to TRBD2. CDR1 and CDR2 (germline): SEHNR, FQNEAQ (reference sequence). Unmatched junction bases numbered 9, after V lost 6 bases and J lost 4 bases. This CDR3 comprises 15 residues. The CDR3 sequence is CASSSQGLAPDTQYF. As DNA, the CDR3 is TGTGCCAGCAGTTCACAAGGACTAGCACCAGATACGCAGTATTTT.